The T cell receptor (beta chain) under discussion was sequenced for a study of blood T cell repertoires in COVID-19. V dropped 7 bases and J dropped 7 bases, with 8 bases sitting between them. CDR1 is MDHEN and CDR2 is SYDVKM in the germline V gene. This CDR3 is 12 amino acids long. TCRdb's copy holds only in-frame clones and misses some; the assay was immunoSEQ multiplex PCR. The sample includes more than 200,000 clones, around 84% of them seen just once. Sequenced sample: PBMCs or T cells enriched from blood (not recorded which). The chain joins TRBV28 to TRBJ1-6; D remains ambiguous. The clonotype originates from a man aged 30 to 45 with acute COVID-19. The DNA of the CDR3 is TGTGCCAGCACCTCCTCGAATTCACCCCTCCACTTT. This codes for CASTSSNSPLHF.